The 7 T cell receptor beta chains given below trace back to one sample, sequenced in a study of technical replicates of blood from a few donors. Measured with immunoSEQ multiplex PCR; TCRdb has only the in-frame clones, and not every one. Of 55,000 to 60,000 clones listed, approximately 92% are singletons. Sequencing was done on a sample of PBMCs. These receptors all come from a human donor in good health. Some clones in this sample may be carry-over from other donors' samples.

This CDR3 is CAWSGYRTSGSYNEQFF. The CDR3 coding sequence is TGTGCCTGGAGTGGATATAGGACTAGCGGGAGCTACAATGAGCAGTTCTTC. The genes are TRBV30 and TRBJ2-1, with TRBD2 matching 13 bases. Germline lookup yields CDR1 GTSNPN and CDR2 SVGIG (reference sequence). Trimming took 1 base from V and 3 from J; bases not matched to a gene: 6. There are 17 residues in the CDR3.

The CDR3 DNA follows: TGTGCCACCAGCATGGGACAGGGCGACAATCAGCCCCAGCATTTT. Protein sequence: CATSMGQGDNQPQHF. The gene calls are TRBV15 and TRBJ1-5; 9 nucleotides line up with TRBD1. The germline gives CDR1 LNHNV, CDR2 YYDKDF (reference sequence). The length of the CDR3 is 15 residues. J was trimmed by 3 bases and V by 4 bases; bases with no gene match: 4. Combining the CDR3 with reference TRBV15 and TRBJ1-5 gives the whole variable domain DAMVIQNPRYQVTQFGKPVTLSCSQTLNHNVMYWYQQKSSQAPKLLFHYYDKDFNNEADTPDNFQSRRPNTSFCFLDIRSPGLGDTAMYLCATSMGQGDNQPQHFGDGTRLSIL.

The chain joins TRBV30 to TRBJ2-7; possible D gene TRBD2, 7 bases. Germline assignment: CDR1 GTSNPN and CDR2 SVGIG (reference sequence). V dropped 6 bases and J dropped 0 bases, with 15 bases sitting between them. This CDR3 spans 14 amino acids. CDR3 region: CACRGGRGSYEQYF. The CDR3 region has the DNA TGTGCCTGTAGGGGGGGCCGGGGCTCCTACGAGCAGTACTTC. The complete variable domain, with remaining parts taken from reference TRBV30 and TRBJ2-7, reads SQTIHQWPATLVQPVGSPLSLECTVEGTSNPNLYWYRQAAGRGLQLLFYSVGIGQISSEVPQNLSASRPQDRQFILSSKKLLLSDSGFYLCACRGGRGSYEQYFGPGTRLTVT.

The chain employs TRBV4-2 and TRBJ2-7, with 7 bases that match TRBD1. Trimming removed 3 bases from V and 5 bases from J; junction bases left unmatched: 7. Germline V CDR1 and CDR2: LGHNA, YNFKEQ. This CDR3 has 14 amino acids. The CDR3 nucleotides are TGTGCCAGCAGCCACTTACAGGGGAGCCACGAGCAGTACTTC. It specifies CASSHLQGSHEQYF.

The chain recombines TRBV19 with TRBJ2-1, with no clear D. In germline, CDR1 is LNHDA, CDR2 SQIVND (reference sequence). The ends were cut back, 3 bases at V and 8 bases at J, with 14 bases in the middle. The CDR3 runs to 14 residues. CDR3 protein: CASSMTPGLDEQFF. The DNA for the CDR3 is TGTGCCAGTAGTATGACTCCTGGTCTCGATGAGCAGTTCTTC.

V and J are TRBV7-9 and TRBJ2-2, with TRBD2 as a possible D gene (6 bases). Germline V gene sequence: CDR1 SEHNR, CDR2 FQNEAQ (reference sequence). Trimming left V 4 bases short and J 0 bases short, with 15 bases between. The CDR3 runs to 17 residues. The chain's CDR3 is CASSSPPRGTNTGELFF. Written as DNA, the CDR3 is TGTGCCAGCAGCTCCCCCCCCCGGGGGACGAACACCGGGGAGCTGTTTTTT.

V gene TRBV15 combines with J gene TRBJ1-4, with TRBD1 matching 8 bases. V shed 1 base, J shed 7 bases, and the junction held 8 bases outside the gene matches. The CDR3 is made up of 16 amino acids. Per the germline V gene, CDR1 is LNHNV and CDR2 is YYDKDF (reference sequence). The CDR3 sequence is CATSRGGTGWGEKLFF. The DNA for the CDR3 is TGTGCCACCAGCAGAGGTGGGACAGGCTGGGGTGAAAAACTGTTTTTT.